This T cell receptor beta chain was profiled in a study of T-cell reconstitution after alpha-beta-depleted transplantation in children. The study's findings and limits: Hyperexpanded clones declined; after one year, newly produced T cells mostly supplied diversity. Recipient T cells and thymic progenitors that survived gave rise to the high TCRbeta diversity observed at day 60 in some patients. The study reportedly traced alpha-beta T cells about two months after transplant to several hundred expanded graft clones.

Unique molecular identifiers featured in how the TCRbeta library was prepared. TCRdb itself ran the PCR reads through MiXCR, one entry per CDR3 protein. This sample has about 510,000 distinct CDR3 sequences, with roughly 10% found just once. CDR3 length equals 18 residues. Germline V CDR1 and CDR2: SGHAT, FQDESV (reference sequence). Trimming at V came to 4 bases and at J to 2 bases, leaving 12 bases not matched to a gene. About this clonotype: Its cognate antigen is unknown.

The sequencing here drew on PBMCs, mostly from graft donor cells, taken 180 days after TCRalphabeta/CD19-depleted stem cell transplant. The sequence was obtained from a female patient aged 2 to 10 who had a stem cell transplant for aplastic anemia, so the T cells may come from the graft donor. This chain connects TRBV11-1 to TRBJ2-1; 9 nucleotides match TRBD2. The CDR3 sequence is CASSSYSGSNLTYNEQFF. CDR3 nucleotides: TGTGCCAGCAGCTCTTATAGCGGGAGCAACCTCACCTACAATGAGCAGTTCTTC.